This paragraph covers one T cell receptor (beta chain) sequence. The source of the sample is a study of blood T cells in healthy people across ages. Through a sample-barcoded 5' primer and a J-beta primer mix, a second PCR was run for roughly 6 to 11 cycles. Every sample produced at least 3 million CDR3-containing paired-end reads. TCRdb processed the 5' RACE reads anew with MiXCR; each CDR3 protein has one entry. The table lists 780,000 or so distinct CDR3 sequences, roughly 53% of them singletons. V was pared by 5 bases and J by 6 bases, with 5 bases of the junction left unmatched. Germline CDR1 and CDR2: SGHTS and YDEGEE. CDR3 length: 15 amino acids.

The chain carries TRBV5-8 and TRBJ1-6, with 10 bases matching TRBD1. This receptor was obtained from a man older than 75 in good health. The sample taken for sequencing was blood. CDR3 amino acids: CASSFRDRGNSPLHF. CDR3 nucleotide sequence: TGTGCCAGCAGTTTCCGGGACAGGGGTAATTCACCCCTCCACTTT.